The next 23 T cell receptor beta chains were all read from a single sample in a study of neurological immune-mediated disorders. Via MiXCR, TCRdb re-called the 5' RACE reads, giving one row per CDR3 protein. The sample holds tens of thousands of distinct CDR3 sequences; about 4.8% are singletons and the top ten take more than 20%. Sample: PBMCs. The receptors originated from a man between 18 and 29 years old in good health.

This clonotype has ten or more counts. The chain carries TRBV5-5 and TRBJ2-7; TRBD1 might be the D (6 bases). V was shortened by 1 base and J by 2 bases, with 13 bases between the two germline ends. CDR3 length equals 15 residues. Germline values: CDR1 SGHKS, CDR2 YYEKEE (reference sequence). CDR3 bases: TGTGCCAGCAGCTTGTATTGGGACACCCCCTACGAGCAGTACTTC. Its translation: CASSLYWDTPYEQYF.

At least ten counts were recorded for this clonotype. The gene calls are TRBV7-2 and TRBJ2-5, with 7 bases fitting TRBD1. CDR1 and CDR2 (germline): SGHTA, FQGNSA. The CDR3 extends over 14 amino acids. V was clipped by 4 bases and J by 4 bases; unmatched bases: 6. CDR3 in amino acids: CASSSTGPAETQYF. As DNA, the CDR3 is TGTGCCAGCAGCTCGACAGGGCCCGCAGAGACCCAGTACTTC.

This clonotype was recorded many times. The chain combines TRBV5-1 with TRBJ1-1, with D possibly matching TRBD1 (5 bases). The ends were cut back, 1 base at V and 5 bases at J, with 12 bases in the middle. Germline CDR1 reads SGHRS; CDR2 reads YFSETQ. The CDR3 has 14 residues. CDR3 sequence reads: CASSLNVGATEAFF. The CDR3 bases are TGCGCCAGCAGCTTGAACGTTGGGGCGACTGAAGCTTTCTTT. The whole variable domain, remainder taken from reference TRBV5-1 and TRBJ1-1, is KAGVTQTPRYLIKTRGQQVTLSCSPISGHRSVSWYQQTPGQGLQFLFEYFSETQRNKGNFPGRFSGRQFSNSRSEMNVSTLELGDSALYLCASSLNVGATEAFFGQGTRLTVV.

The chain links TRBV20-1 to TRBJ2-7; 8 bases map to TRBD1. This CDR3 is 14 amino acids long. J gave up 6 bases and V 3 bases, and 10 bases lay outside the gene matches. Germline values: CDR1 DFQATT, CDR2 SNEGSKA (reference sequence). The CDR3 sequence is CSARVPDREPEQYF. CDR3 nucleotides: TGCAGTGCTAGGGTCCCGGACAGGGAGCCCGAGCAGTACTTC.

This clonotype was detected ten times or more. The V gene is TRBV29-1, the J gene TRBJ2-1; a weak D match, TRBD2 (5 bases). There are 14 residues in the CDR3. Germline loops: CDR1 SQVTM, CDR2 ANQGSEA. With 7 bases removed from V and 0 bases from J, the gap between germline ends came to 13 bases. The CDR3 region has the DNA TGCAGCGATGGACGGGGTAGCTCCTACAATGAGCAGTTCTTC. Its translation is CSDGRGSSYNEQFF.

This clonotype came up many times. This sequence joins TRBV12-5 and TRBJ2-3, with 10 bases lining up with TRBD1. The length of the CDR3 is 17 residues. The ends lost 4 bases at V and 4 bases at J; junction bases unmatched: 11. Germline V lookup: CDR1 LGHNT, CDR2 FRNRAP. The CDR3 loop reads CASGSPPGTGEPDTQYF. DNA of the CDR3: TGTGCTAGTGGTTCACCACCGGGGACAGGGGAGCCAGATACGCAGTATTTT.

There are many counts of this clonotype. This sequence joins TRBV20-1 and TRBJ2-2; tentatively, D is TRBD1 (6 bases). V lost 3 bases, J lost 0 bases, and 8 bases lay in between. Germline CDR1 reads DFQATT; CDR2 reads SNEGSKA (reference sequence). There are 14 residues in the CDR3. CDR3 residues: CSARRTANTGELFF. CDR3 DNA: TGCAGTGCTAGGAGGACAGCGAACACCGGGGAGCTGTTTTTT.

The V gene is TRBV20-1, the J gene TRBJ1-1; D perhaps matches TRBD1 (5 bases). Trimming removed 3 bases from V and 0 bases from J, with 14 bases in between. The germline V gene has CDR1 DFQATT and CDR2 SNEGSKA (reference sequence). CDR3 length: 15 residues. CDR3 sequence reads: CSASRSGTMNTEAFF. In nucleotides, the CDR3 is TGCAGTGCTAGTCGGTCCGGGACTATGAACACTGAAGCTTTCTTT.

This clonotype came up many times. The chain links TRBV5-1 to TRBJ2-1, with 10 bases identical to TRBD1. J was trimmed by 9 bases and V by 4 bases; bases with no gene match: 7. This CDR3 is built from 14 residues. Germline loops: CDR1 SGHRS, CDR2 YFSETQ. As DNA, the CDR3 is TGCGCCAGCAGCCATGGACAGGGGGGGAGTGAGCAGTTCTTC. It is translated as CASSHGQGGSEQFF.

This clonotype was seen repeatedly, ten times or more. V usage is TRBV5-1 and J usage is TRBJ2-5; D uncertain. Trimming left V 8 bases short and J 2 bases short, with 10 bases between. This CDR3 has 12 amino acids. Germline CDR1 reads SGHRS; CDR2 reads YFSETQ. CDR3 in DNA: TGCGCCAGTTCCCGCTCTCAAGAGACCCAGTACTTC. Its translation is CASSRSQETQYF.

This clonotype was counted ten times or more. The V call is TRBV29-1, the J call TRBJ1-2; TRBD1 might be the D (5 bases). The CDR3 length is 13 residues. V lost 6 bases and J lost 0, with 11 bases in between. CDR1 SQVTM and CDR2 ANQGSEA come from the germline V gene. CDR3 in DNA: TGCAGCGTCTGGGACGGTCCTAACTATGGCTACACCTTC. It yields the protein CSVWDGPNYGYTF.

This clonotype was counted many times. This chain joins TRBV19 and TRBJ2-3; D unresolved. Trimming stripped 1 base from V and 5 bases from J, with 10 bases between. CDR1 LNHDA and CDR2 SQIVND come from the germline V gene (reference sequence). The CDR3 is 14 residues long. The CDR3 nucleotides are TGTGCCAGTAGTATAGTCCCAGGCGGAGATACGCAGTATTTT. Its translation is CASSIVPGGDTQYF.

This clonotype was picked up many times. CDR3 DNA sequence: TGTGCCAGCAGCTTACGACTAGCGGGGCGCTCCTACAATGAGCAGTTCTTC. As protein: CASSLRLAGRSYNEQFF. The chain employs TRBV11-2 and TRBJ2-1, with 11 bases that match TRBD2. J was trimmed by 0 bases and V by 2 bases; bases with no gene match: 3. The CDR3 covers 17 residues. Germline assignment: CDR1 SGHAT and CDR2 FQNNGV. Supplemented by reference TRBV11-2 and TRBJ2-1, the full variable domain reads EAGVAQSPRYKIIEKRQSVAFWCNPISGHATLYWYQQILGQGPKLLIQFQNNGVVDDSQLPKDRFSAERLKGVDSTLKIQPAKLEDSAVYLCASSLRLAGRSYNEQFFGPGTRLTVL.

This clonotype was seen repeatedly, ten times or more. J is TRBJ1-6 and V is TRBV3-1; weak D call: TRBD1 (6 bases). V was pared by 2 bases and J by 9 bases, with 11 bases between. The CDR3 spans 14 residues. Germline V gene lookup returns CDR1 LGHDT and CDR2 YNNKEL (reference sequence). The chain's CDR3 is CASSQWDMSSPLHF. The CDR3 nucleotides are TGTGCCAGCAGCCAATGGGACATGAGTTCACCCCTCCACTTT.

This clonotype was recorded at least ten times. V and J are TRBV5-1 and TRBJ1-1; no clear D gene. Germline V gene sequence: CDR1 SGHRS, CDR2 YFSETQ. The CDR3 is 15 residues long. Trimming stripped 0 bases from V and 1 base from J, with 10 bases between. CDR3 amino acids: CASSLDSLGNTEAFF. The CDR3 DNA reads TGCGCCAGCAGCTTGGACTCCCTCGGGAACACTGAAGCTTTCTTT.

This clonotype was detected many times. The rearrangement joins TRBV3-1 to TRBJ1-1; no reliable D call. The CDR3 loop spans 11 amino acids. V lost 8 bases and J lost 5, with 9 bases in between. Germline CDR1 is LGHDT and CDR2 is YNNKEL (reference sequence). CDR3 loop: CASSYGTEAFF. CDR3 nucleotides: TGTGCCAGCTCGTACGGTACTGAAGCTTTCTTT. Supplemented by reference TRBV3-1 and TRBJ1-1, the full variable domain reads DTAVSQTPKYLVTQMGNDKSIKCEQNLGHDTMYWYKQDSKKFLKIMFSYNNKELIINETVPNRFSPKSPDKAHLNLHINSLELGDSAVYFCASSYGTEAFFGQGTRLTVV.

Many counts were recorded for this clonotype. The J gene is TRBJ1-4, the V gene TRBV10-3; D gene unclear. The CDR3 extends over 14 amino acids. V gave up 5 bases and J gave up 4 bases, with 11 bases separating them. Germline-derived CDR1 and CDR2 are ENHRY and SYGVKD. The CDR3 sequence: CAISPAGINEKLFF. In DNA form, the CDR3 reads TGTGCCATCAGTCCCGCGGGTATTAATGAAAAACTGTTTTTT.

This clonotype was counted at least ten times. J is TRBJ2-4 and V is TRBV20-1; tentatively, D is TRBD1 or TRBD2 (5 bases each). Trimming cost V 3 bases and J 7 bases, with 16 bases left between them. Germline-derived CDR1 and CDR2 are DFQATT and SNEGSKA (reference sequence). The CDR3 extends over 14 amino acids. The CDR3 nucleotides read TGCAGTGCTAGCGACCAAGGAGAGGGGAACATTCAGTACTTC. It codes for CSASDQGEGNIQYF.

Many counts were recorded for this clonotype. V is TRBV12-3 or TRBV12-4 and J is TRBJ2-7; D uncertain. V lost 5 bases, J lost 1 base, and 12 bases lay in between. This CDR3 is built from 14 residues. The CDR3 here is CASSPPGLSYEQYF. The CDR3 DNA sequence: TGTGCCAGCAGTCCTCCCGGTTTATCCTACGAGCAGTACTTC.

This clonotype was seen ten or more times. The V and J genes are TRBV7-2 and TRBJ1-6, with 9 bases matching TRBD1. The junction had 4 bases not matched to a gene; V was cut back by 1 base and J by 9 bases. This CDR3 spans 15 amino acids. Per the germline V gene, CDR1 is SGHTA and CDR2 is FQGNSA. The CDR3 is CASSLDTGGRSPLHF. The CDR3 nucleotides are TGTGCCAGCAGCTTAGATACAGGGGGCCGTTCACCCCTCCACTTT.

This clonotype came up many times. The J gene is TRBJ1-4, the V gene TRBV5-1; 10 bases match TRBD1. Germline CDR1 SGHRS, CDR2 YFSETQ. J lost 8 bases, V lost 7 bases, and 11 bases had no gene match. This CDR3 region has 15 residues. The CDR3 coding sequence is TGCGCCAGCGGTTCCTTGGGGACAGGGGAAGAAAAACTGTTTTTT. Its translation is CASGSLGTGEEKLFF.

This clonotype was counted many times. This chain joins TRBV5-1 and TRBJ2-3, with 10 bases matching TRBD2. V shed 0 bases and J 2 bases; nucleotides not matched to a gene: 12. Germline CDR1 reads SGHRS; CDR2 reads YFSETQ. The CDR3 spans 19 residues. CDR3: CASSLGNPTSGAYTDTQYF. The CDR3 nucleotides are TGCGCCAGCAGCTTGGGAAATCCTACTAGCGGGGCTTACACAGATACGCAGTATTTT.

In its sample, this clonotype was seen a few times. The V call is TRBV6-6, the J call TRBJ1-5; the match to TRBD1 covers 9 bases. This CDR3 is built from 20 residues. Germline V gives CDR1 MNHNY, CDR2 SVGAGI (reference sequence). The J segment lost 0 bases and the V segment lost 5 bases, leaving 17 bases of the junction unmatched. CDR3 DNA: TGTGCCAGCAGTAACCACGCACAGGGGGCCCTAGGACATAGCAATCAGCCCCAGCATTTT. Its translation is CASSNHAQGALGHSNQPQHF.